This TCR beta chain comes out of a study of blood T cell repertoires in COVID-19 (TCRdb year 2020). A note on the overall study: Samples covering the acute and convalescent phases of COVID-19 were provided by collaborators in the United States, Italy and Spain. Nearly every sample came with metadata listing a de-identified subject ID, COVID-19 status, age in years and sex. HLA class I and class II types, where available, came from metadata supplied by the sample provider rather than from assay-based typing. Deeply sampled blood TCRbeta repertoires from subjects exposed to, actively infected with, or recovered from COVID-19 were included in the dataset. The prospective study material was composed of cDNA or gDNA derived from T cells, B-cell-depleted T cells, or PBMCs. The repertoires were made available in a free public database intended to serve as a resource for research on the immune response to SARS-CoV-2. Samples came from the ongoing ImmuneRACE study (first 160 participants) plus 1,254 subjects from 6 global collaborators. The paper as a whole reports these results and caveats: How much clinical and demographic metadata was included differed by source and by participant, and the metadata was provided uncurated.

CDR1 and CDR2, looked up from the germline V gene (reference sequence), are SGHNT and YYREEE. The CDR3 holds 17 amino acids from the cysteine to the phenylalanine. Only the CDR3 portion is preserved as DNA: 51 bases, with reading frame beginning at the first base. Relative to germline, V is missing 4 bases and J is missing 1 base, with 2 bases of the junction outside any gene match. A second Seattle source provided samples from volunteer blood donors who had recovered from COVID-19. The collaborating institutions used their own protocols to collect whole blood in K2EDTA tubes. Collaborator samples were shipped for TCRbeta analysis as frozen whole blood, isolated PBMCs, or DNA extracted from either sample type. TCRbeta CDR3 regions were amplified from genomic DNA using the immunoSEQ Assay, a bias-controlled multiplex PCR. The original pipeline was this. The number of nucleated cells in each sample was estimated by amplification of reference gene primers within the assay. To quantify the absolute abundance of each unique TCRbeta CDR3 rearrangement, sequence reads were collapsed and filtered. For each sample, productive Simpson clonality was calculated as the square root of Simpson's diversity index across productive rearrangements. The clones in this table, taken by TCRdb from immuneACCESS, are in-frame only. Not every clone is retained; where verified, under half of the shortfall comes from an unresolved V gene, and the cause of the rest is unknown. From that table come the V and J calls and clone size; the DNA was used to work out D and trimming. Counted in this sample were about 170,000 clones; about 83% of them appeared once. The top ten clonotypes cover 6% to 9% of the sample.

With regard to this clone: Its antigen is not yet known. Base qualities were left out, and no much larger clone turns up one base away.

Sequenced sample: peripheral blood. This sequence originates from a man aged 40-55 years who had recovered from COVID-19. The rearrangement joined TRBV5-4 to TRBJ2-2; 15 bases in the junction line up with TRBD2. The bases are TGTGCCAGCAGCGTGGGACTAGCGGGAGGGAACACCGGGGAGCTGTTTTTT. Translated, this is CASSVGLAGGNTGELFF.